Below, 23 T cell receptor beta chains from the same sample are listed, as sequenced in a study of T-cell reconstitution after alpha-beta-depleted transplantation in children. Unique molecular identifiers were incorporated when the TCRbeta library was constructed. Each CDR3 protein gets one entry after TCRdb re-called the PCR reads with MiXCR. Of about 610,000 distinct CDR3 sequences listed, about 10% are singletons. Sequencing used PBMCs from the stem cell graft donor, obtained from the stem cell graft. The receptors here all came from a human donor who donated a stem cell graft to a child with acute myeloid leukemia.

The chain combines TRBV29-1 with TRBJ2-2, with D possibly matching TRBD2 (5 bases). This CDR3 comprises 14 residues. Trimming stripped 4 bases from V and 0 bases from J, with 9 bases between. Germline V CDR1 and CDR2: SQVTM, ANQGSEA. The CDR3 coding sequence is TGCAGCGTTGCCTCGGAGGCGAACACCGGGGAGCTGTTTTTT. This sequence encodes CSVASEANTGELFF.

This clonotype has at least ten counts. The chain's CDR3 is CAISEAGGNSPLHF. The CDR3 coding sequence is TGTGCCATCAGTGAGGCAGGAGGGAATTCACCCCTCCACTTT. The chain combines TRBV10-3 with TRBJ1-6; D is ambiguous. The CDR3 has 14 amino acids. Between the trimmed V and J ends, which lost 2 bases and 7 bases, there was a span of 9 bases. Per germline, CDR1 ENHRY and CDR2 SYGVKD.

There are many counts of this clonotype. CDR3 coding DNA: TGTGCCAGCAGCGCCCGCCGGGACAGGGTAGTAAATACGCAGTATTTT. Translated, it gives CASSARRDRVVNTQYF. This chain uses TRBV7-2 with TRBJ2-3; 9 bases are shared with TRBD1. This CDR3 has 16 amino acids. The germline gives CDR1 SGHTA, CDR2 FQGNSA. With V trimmed by 5 bases and J by 7 bases, 13 bases remained unmatched.

The gene calls are TRBV7-8 and TRBJ1-2; D remains unclear. Germline V gene data show CDR1 as SGHVS and CDR2 as FQNEAQ. V lost 5 bases and J lost 4, with 8 bases in between. CDR3 length equals 12 residues. The CDR3 DNA reads TGTGCCAGCAGCGTCCAGACCTATGGCTACACCTTC. Amino acid sequence: CASSVQTYGYTF. The full variable domain, completed using reference TRBV7-8 and TRBJ1-2, is GAGVSQSPRYKVAKRGQDVALRCDPISGHVSLFWYQQALGQGPEFLTYFQNEAQLDKSGLPSDRFFAERPEGSVSTLKIQRTQQEDSAVYLCASSVQTYGYTFGSGTRLTVV.

This chain links TRBV7-3 with TRBJ2-7; D is possibly TRBD1 (7 bases). V lost 3 bases and J lost 3, with 15 bases in between. The CDR3 has 15 amino acids. In germline, CDR1 is SGHTA, CDR2 FQGTGA. CDR3 nucleotide sequence: TGTGCCAGCAGCTTGGGGGGCAGGGGGGTCTACGAGCAGTACTTC. This codes for CASSLGGRGVYEQYF.

At least ten counts were recorded for this clonotype. The chain joins TRBV6-2 or TRBV6-3 to TRBJ2-7; D may be TRBD1 (5 bases). The germline CDR1 and CDR2 sequences are MNHEY and SVGEGT. The germline V and J ends were trimmed by 2 bases and 2 bases, with 7 bases remaining between them. The CDR3 is 13 amino acids. The CDR3 protein is CASSYAGPYEQYF. CDR3 nucleotide sequence: TGTGCCAGCAGTTACGCAGGGCCCTACGAGCAGTACTTC.

This clonotype showed up just a few times. The rearrangement joins TRBV20-1 to TRBJ1-1; no clear D gene. The CDR3 length is 12 residues. V lost 5 bases, J lost 1 base, and 8 bases lay in between. Germline V gives CDR1 DFQATT, CDR2 SNEGSKA (reference sequence). Written as DNA, the CDR3 is TGCAGTGCTCCGGACGGGAACACTGAAGCTTTCTTT. This encodes CSAPDGNTEAFF.

Ten or more counts support this clonotype. As DNA, the CDR3 is TGTGCCAGCAGTTCCCCTTGGACTAGCGGGAGTACCTACGAGCAGTACTTC. Translation: CASSSPWTSGSTYEQYF. The chain joins TRBV28 to TRBJ2-7, with 13 nucleotides matching TRBD2. CDR3 size: 17 residues. The ends lost 4 bases at V and 2 bases at J; junction bases unmatched: 8. Germline V gene lookup returns CDR1 MDHEN and CDR2 SYDVKM.

This clonotype turned up a few times. This rearrangement joins TRBV5-1 to TRBJ2-5; D may be TRBD2 (6 bases). Germline CDR1 reads SGHRS; CDR2 reads YFSETQ. Trimming stripped 2 bases from V and 2 bases from J, with 16 bases between. The CDR3 totals 16 residues. The CDR3 protein is CASSFRPSDLQETQYF. As DNA, the CDR3 is TGCGCCAGCAGCTTTCGGCCTAGCGACCTTCAAGAGACCCAGTACTTC.

This clonotype was picked up a small number of times. J is TRBJ1-5 and V is TRBV20-1, with D uncertain. Between the trimmed V and J ends, which lost 2 bases and 4 bases, there was a span of 9 bases. The CDR3 contains 13 residues. From germline, CDR1 is DFQATT and CDR2 SNEGSKA (reference sequence). This CDR3 reads CSARLTANQPQHF. CDR3 DNA: TGCAGTGCTAGACTCACAGCTAATCAGCCCCAGCATTTT.

This clonotype occurred a few times. The chain recombines TRBV3-1 with TRBJ2-1; D gene uncertain. The V and J ends lost 0 bases and 1 base respectively, with 13 bases between them. CDR3 length: 17 amino acids. Germline-derived CDR1 and CDR2 are LGHDT and YNNKEL (reference sequence). CDR3 sequence: CASSQERAPWSYNEQFF. The DNA of the CDR3 is TGTGCCAGCAGCCAAGAAAGAGCTCCCTGGTCCTACAATGAGCAGTTCTTC.

V is TRBV3-1 and J is TRBJ2-7, with TRBD1 identical over 10 bases. The CDR3 has 14 amino acids. V lost 3 bases, J lost 6 bases, and 5 bases stayed unmatched. The germline V gene has CDR1 LGHDT and CDR2 YNNKEL (reference sequence). CDR3 in DNA: TGTGCCAGCAGCCATGGGACAGGGGTAACCGAGCAGTACTTC. It codes for CASSHGTGVTEQYF.

This chain links TRBV5-1 with TRBJ2-7, with unresolved D. This CDR3 spans 14 amino acids. Trimming left V 0 bases short and J 3 bases short, with 10 bases between. Germline V lookup: CDR1 SGHRS, CDR2 YFSETQ. CDR3 nucleotide sequence: TGCGCCAGCAGCTTGGCCGAACTAAACTACGAGCAGTACTTC. It is translated as CASSLAELNYEQYF.

This clonotype was seen ten or more times. This sequence joins TRBV28 and TRBJ1-4; D possibly corresponds to TRBD1 (5 bases). Germline CDR1 reads MDHEN; CDR2 reads SYDVKM. The CDR3 is 16 amino acids. Trimming shortened V by 4 bases and J by 0 bases, and 12 bases separated the two germline ends. In nucleotides, the CDR3 is TGTGCCAGCAGTTATCGGTGGGGGACAACTAATGAAAAACTGTTTTTT. It yields the protein CASSYRWGTTNEKLFF.

The CDR3 here is CAWRTGTSGFTDTQYF. DNA for the CDR3: TGTGCCTGGAGAACCGGGACTAGCGGTTTCACAGATACGCAGTATTTT. The V call is TRBV30, the J call TRBJ2-3; 11 bases map to TRBD2. The CDR3 length is 16 residues. CDR1 is GTSNPN, CDR2 SVGIG, per germline (reference sequence). The J segment lost 2 bases and the V segment lost 3 bases, leaving 7 bases of the junction unmatched.

The rearrangement uses TRBV4-2 and TRBJ1-2, with D uncertain. Germline V gene lookup returns CDR1 LGHNA and CDR2 YNFKEQ. The CDR3 runs to 14 residues. The V end was cut by 4 bases, the J end by 2 bases, with 11 bases between. The CDR3 spells CASSLRPANYGYTF. In DNA form, the CDR3 reads TGTGCCAGCAGCCTAAGGCCGGCGAACTATGGCTACACCTTC.

This clonotype was observed at least ten times. The chain recombines TRBV20-1 with TRBJ2-1, with 14 bases aligning to TRBD2. This CDR3 contains 14 residues. Germline V CDR1 and CDR2: DFQATT, SNEGSKA (reference sequence). V was clipped by 5 bases and J by 10 bases; unmatched bases: 7. The CDR3 DNA reads as TGCAGTGCTCTGGGACTAGCGGGAGAGGGGGAGCAGTTCTTC. It codes for CSALGLAGEGEQFF.

With regard to this clonotype: One end of the junction varies from germline; a read error may be responsible. The CDR3 nucleotides are TGTGCCTGCAGCCCGATCACTAGCGGGAGGGCTGCTGAGCAGTTCTTC. This translates into CACSPITSGRAAEQFF. The chain carries TRBV9 and TRBJ2-1; TRBD2 matches 13 bases. The CDR3 has 16 amino acids. Germline V lookup: CDR1 SGDLS, CDR2 YYNGEE.

J is TRBJ2-4 and V is TRBV6-2 or TRBV6-3; unclear D gene. This CDR3 contains 16 residues. Germline CDR1 and CDR2: MNHEY and SVGEGT. Trimming stripped 5 bases from V and 0 bases from J, with 14 bases between. Here the CDR3 reads CASSPIQRLAKNIQYF. CDR3 bases: TGTGCCAGCAGTCCTATACAGAGGCTAGCCAAAAACATTCAGTACTTC.

The chain recombines TRBV7-9 with TRBJ1-1, with 7 bases that match TRBD1. Unmatched junction bases numbered 8, after V lost 4 bases and J lost 0 bases. The CDR3 runs 16 residues. Germline CDR1 reads SEHNR; CDR2 reads FQNEAQ (reference sequence). CDR3 amino acids: CASSSPVTGMNTEAFF. In nucleotides, the CDR3 is TGTGCCAGCAGCTCCCCCGTGACAGGGATGAACACTGAAGCTTTCTTT.

This clonotype occurred a few times. The chain couples TRBV12-3 or TRBV12-4 to TRBJ1-5; D is perhaps TRBD1 (6 bases). This CDR3 contains 14 residues. Trimming removed 4 bases from V and 6 bases from J, with 13 bases in between. CDR3 DNA sequence: TGTGCCAGCAGTTCGGCGGGGGGGGCTCAGCCCCAGCATTTT. It translates to CASSSAGGAQPQHF.

In this sample, this clonotype turned up a few times. The chain employs TRBV27 and TRBJ2-7, with TRBD2 matching 9 bases. In germline, CDR1 is MNHEY, CDR2 SMNVEV (reference sequence). The CDR3 covers 16 residues. Trimming at V came to 5 bases and at J to 5 bases, leaving 13 bases not matched to a gene. The DNA for the CDR3 is TGTGCCAGCAGTCCACCTCGGCTAGCGGGAAACGACGAGCAGTACTTC. It is translated as CASSPPRLAGNDEQYF.

Ten or more counts support this clonotype. The V and J genes are TRBV28 and TRBJ2-7; 9 positions agree with TRBD1. This CDR3 has 16 amino acids. The trim removed 4 bases at V and 3 bases at J, leaving 10 bases unmatched. The germline gives CDR1 MDHEN, CDR2 SYDVKM. The CDR3 nucleotides read TGTGCCAGCAGTTCGGCGGCCGGGACAGGGCTCTACGAGCAGTACTTC. Translation gives CASSSAAGTGLYEQYF.